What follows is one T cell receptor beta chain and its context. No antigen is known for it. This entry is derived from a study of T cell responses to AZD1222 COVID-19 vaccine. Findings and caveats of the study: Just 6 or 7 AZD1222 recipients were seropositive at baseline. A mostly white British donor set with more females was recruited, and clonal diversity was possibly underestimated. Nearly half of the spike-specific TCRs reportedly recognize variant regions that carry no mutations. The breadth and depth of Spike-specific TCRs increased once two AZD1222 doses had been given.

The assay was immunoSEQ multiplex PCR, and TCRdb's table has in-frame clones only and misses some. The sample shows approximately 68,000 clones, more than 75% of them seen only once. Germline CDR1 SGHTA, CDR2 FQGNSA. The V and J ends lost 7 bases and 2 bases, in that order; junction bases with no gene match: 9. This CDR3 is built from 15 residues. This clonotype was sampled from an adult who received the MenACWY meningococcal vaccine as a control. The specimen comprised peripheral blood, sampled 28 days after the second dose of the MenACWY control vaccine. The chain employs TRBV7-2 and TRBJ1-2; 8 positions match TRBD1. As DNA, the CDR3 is TGTGCCAGCACCTGGGGGACAGGCTTAAACTATGGCTACACCTTC. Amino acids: CASTWGTGLNYGYTF. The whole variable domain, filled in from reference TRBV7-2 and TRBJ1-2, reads GAGVSQSPSNKVTEKGKDVELRCDPISGHTALYWYRQSLGQGLEFLIYFQGNSAPDKSGLPSDRFSAERTGGSVSTLTIQRTQQEDSAVYLCASTWGTGLNYGYTFGSGTRLTVV.